Presented here are 7 T cell receptor beta chains from one specimen sequenced in a study of cytomegalovirus exposure and HLA in healthy donors. Primers for the PCR totalled 60 Vbeta and 13 Jbeta. Assay used: immunoSEQ multiplex PCR; TCRdb lists only in-frame clones, some missing. The sample carries under 150,000 clones, under 75% recorded once. Sequencing was done on a sample of PBMCs. The receptor source for this set is a woman in her forties in good health and CMV-seronegative.

The genes are TRBV29-1 and TRBJ2-7; 11 bases align to TRBD1. This CDR3 contains 11 residues. V lost 7 bases, J lost 5 bases, and 1 base stayed unmatched. In germline, CDR1 is SQVTM, CDR2 ANQGSEA. The CDR3 coding sequence is TGCAGCGCGGACAGGGGGCACGAGCAGTACTTC. Translating gives CSADRGHEQYF.

The V and J genes are TRBV28 and TRBJ1-3, with D perhaps TRBD1 (6 bases). Trimming cost V 6 bases and J 0 bases, with 27 bases left between them. The CDR3 covers 20 residues. Germline values: CDR1 MDHEN, CDR2 SYDVKM. The CDR3 protein is CASSQAGAYKLESSGNTIYF. CDR3 DNA: TGTGCCAGCAGCCAAGCGGGGGCCTATAAACTCGAAAGCTCTGGAAACACCATATATTTT.

The chain employs TRBV25-1 and TRBJ2-1; 7 bases match TRBD2. Per germline, CDR1 MGHDK and CDR2 SYGVNS. The V and J ends lost 3 bases and 0 bases, in that order; junction bases with no gene match: 5. The CDR3 spans 16 residues. CDR3 amino acids: CASSEVGTISYNEQFF. Here the CDR3 DNA reads TGTGCCAGCAGTGAGGTCGGGACTATCTCCTACAATGAGCAGTTCTTC.

This chain connects TRBV5-1 to TRBJ1-1; possibly TRBD1 for D (6 bases). Trimming left V 1 base short and J 2 bases short, with 12 bases between. Germline assignment: CDR1 SGHRS and CDR2 YFSETQ. CDR3 length: 15 amino acids. The CDR3, as DNA: TGCGCCAGCAGCTTGAATGGGGGCCCCAACACTGAAGCTTTCTTT. Translation: CASSLNGGPNTEAFF.

V is TRBV9 and J is TRBJ1-2; 9 bases agree with TRBD1. CDR3 size: 15 residues. Trimming at V came to 1 base and at J to 3 bases, leaving 4 bases not matched to a gene. The germline V gene encodes CDR1 SGDLS and CDR2 YYNGEE. The CDR3 loop reads CASSVSQGAHYGYTF. The CDR3 nucleotides are TGTGCCAGCAGCGTATCACAGGGGGCTCACTATGGCTACACCTTC.

This clone appeared a few times. CDR3 protein: CSVEELVETQYF. The CDR3 region has the DNA TGCAGCGTCGAGGAGCTTGTAGAGACCCAGTACTTC. The rearrangement joins TRBV29-1 to TRBJ2-5, with D unclear. The germline V gene has CDR1 SQVTM and CDR2 ANQGSEA. The CDR3 has 12 amino acids. Deletions cut 6 bases from V and 4 bases from J, with 12 bases between.

This clone was recorded a few times. The rearrangement joins TRBV6-6 to TRBJ1-4; weak D call: TRBD1 (5 bases). This CDR3 has 13 residues. Germline V gene lookup returns CDR1 MNHNY and CDR2 SVGAGI (reference sequence). The V and J ends lost 6 bases and 1 base respectively, with 6 bases between them. The CDR3 here is CASRGLTNEKLFF. CDR3 coding DNA: TGTGCCAGCAGGGGGCTAACTAATGAAAAACTGTTTTTT.